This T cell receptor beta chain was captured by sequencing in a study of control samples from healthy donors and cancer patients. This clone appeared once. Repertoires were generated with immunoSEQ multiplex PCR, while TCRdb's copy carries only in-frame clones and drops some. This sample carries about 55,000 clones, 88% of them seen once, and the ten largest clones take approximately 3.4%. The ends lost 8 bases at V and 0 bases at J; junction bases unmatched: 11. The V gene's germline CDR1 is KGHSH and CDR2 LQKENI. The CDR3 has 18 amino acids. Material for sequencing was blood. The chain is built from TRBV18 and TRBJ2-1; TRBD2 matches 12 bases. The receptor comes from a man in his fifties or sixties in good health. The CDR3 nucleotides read TGTGCCAGCCTTACTAGCGGGAGGACTTTTAGCTCCTACAATGAGCAGTTCTTC. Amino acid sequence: CASLTSGRTFSSYNEQFF.